The present entry profiles one T cell receptor beta chain with its context. Germline V lookup: CDR1 SGHVS, CDR2 FQNEAQ. V was pared by 0 bases and J by 1 base, with 3 bases between. The CDR3 spans 13 residues. Original methodology: Estimation of nucleated cell counts was performed using reference gene primer amplification. This table comes from immunoSEQ multiplex PCR, and its TCRdb copy is limited to in-frame clones, with some not included. V and J calls and clone size are copied from that table; D and trimming were computed from the DNA. The sample consists of roughly 180,000 clones, 85% to 90% of them appearing once. This sample is drawn from a study of blood T cell repertoires in COVID-19.

Sequences were obtained from peripheral blood. This TCR derives from a woman in her sixties with acute or convalescent COVID-19. The rearrangement joins TRBV7-8 to TRBJ1-2; D remains unclear. The CDR3 DNA sequence: TGTGCCAGCAGCTTAGCCCGTAACTATGGCTACACCTTC. Residues: CASSLARNYGYTF.